What follows describes a single T cell receptor (beta chain). As yet, its antigen is unknown. 13 Jbeta primers and 60 Vbeta primers were used for the PCR. Some clones are missing from TCRdb's copy, which holds only in-frame ones; the method was immunoSEQ multiplex PCR. The sample spans over 65,000 clones; the ten largest clones claim approximately 4.3%. The data stem from a study of cytomegalovirus exposure and HLA in healthy donors. Study-wide results and caveats: When analyzed later, a missense DCLRE1C variant was found to be linked to TCR beta V- and J-gene trimming.

Germline CDR1 is SNHLY and CDR2 is FYNNEI. V dropped 6 bases and J dropped 6 bases, with 10 bases sitting between them. The CDR3 totals 12 residues. This receptor was taken from a young man in good health and CMV-seronegative. Input material: PBMCs. The rearrangement joins TRBV2 to TRBJ2-3, with a possible D match to TRBD1 (5 bases). CDR3 loop: CASRQESDTQYF. DNA for the CDR3: TGTGCCAGCAGACAGGAGTCCGATACGCAGTATTTT.